These 25 T cell receptor beta chains share one sample of origin, sequenced in a study of tissue T cells after allogeneic stem cell transplantation. Stated time point: mouse harvest day 7 after allogeneic transplant. Each mouse received 10^7 T-cell-depleted marrow cells plus 10^6 splenic CD5+ T cells by tail vein. TCRdb's copy holds only in-frame clones and misses some; the assay was immunoSEQ multiplex PCR. The sample lists some 5,300 clones; roughly 47% were seen once. Sequencing used skin. The receptors derive from a female BALB/c mouse given C57BL/6 T cells with graft-versus-host disease after an allogeneic hematopoietic cell transplant.

In regard to this clone: Gene names and germline match the mouse. The observed sequence ends 1 residue before the CDR3 terminus, with the missing tail filled in from the germline J gene. The chain recombines TRBV16 with TRBJ2-7, with 7 bases fitting TRBD2. There are 15 residues in the CDR3. The germline gives CDR1 SGHSA, CDR2 FRNQAP. With 0 bases clipped from V and 0 bases from J, the junction kept 2 bases outside the gene matches. CDR3 loop: CASSLDGGSSYEQYF. The part of the CDR3 DNA that was read is TGTGCAAGCAGCTTAGATGGGGGGAGCTCCTATGAACAGTAC.

As concerns this clone: Genes here carry mouse names. The DNA ends 1 residue before the CDR3 does, and the rest of the CDR3 is filled in from the germline J gene. The chain combines TRBV20 with TRBJ1-2, with TRBD1 as a possible D gene (5 bases). V shed 0 bases and J shed 5 bases, with 16 bases lying between them. The CDR3 loop spans 15 amino acids. Germline V gene sequence: CDR1 GFQATS, CDR2 STVNSAI. The CDR3 DNA, read in part, is TGTGGTGCTAGGGATCTTCGGAGGGGTTGGTCCGACTACACC. Its translation: CGARDLRRGWSDYT. The CDR3, in full, reads CGARDLRRGWSDYTF.

Comment on this clone: The gene names here belong to mouse. Read data end 1 residue before the CDR3 end; the end is taken from the germline J gene. The rearrangement links TRBV4 to TRBJ2-4; 9 bases map to TRBD2. V gave up 3 bases and J gave up 5 bases; unmatched junction bases: 0. The CDR3 length is 13 residues. Germline V gene sequence: CDR1 LGHDT, CDR2 YNNKQL (reference sequence). The CDR3 bases that were read are TGTGCCAGCAGCTATGGGGGGGCAAACACCTTGTAC. Amino acids: CASSYGGANTLY. From start to end, the CDR3 is CASSYGGANTLYF.

Comments on this clone: These gene names are mouse names. The read terminates 1 residue ahead of where the CDR3 ends, so the germline J gene completes it. The chain carries TRBV12-2 and TRBJ2-3; 8 nucleotides align to TRBD2. J lost 0 bases, V lost 0 bases, and 1 base had no gene match. Per the germline V gene, CDR1 is SGHLS and CDR2 is HYDKME. The CDR3 extends over 15 amino acids. CDR3 sequence: CASSLLGGSAETLYF. CDR3 DNA, as far as it was read: TGTGCCAGCTCTCTCTTGGGGGGGAGTGCAGAAACGCTGTAT.

Only one count was recorded for this clone. Gene names follow the mouse nomenclature. The read ends 1 residue early relative to the CDR3; the germline J gene fills the gap. The chain has TRBV13-2 and TRBJ1-1; D is unresolved. V lost 1 base and J 0 bases, leaving 4 bases between the germline ends. The CDR3 has 13 amino acids. The germline CDR1 and CDR2 sequences are NNHNN and SYGAGS (reference sequence). CDR3 DNA, as far as it was read: TGTGCCAGCGGTGATCGGACAAACACAGAAGTCTTC. Translating gives CASGDRTNTEVF. The entire CDR3 reads CASGDRTNTEVFF.

This clone was counted only a few times. Genes and germline are mouse. Coverage ceases 1 residue before the CDR3 finishes, and the germline J gene fills in the end. The chain is built from TRBV24 and TRBJ1-3, with 12 nucleotides matching TRBD1. V shed 3 bases and J 1 base; nucleotides not matched to a gene: 4. The CDR3 length is 17 residues. CDR1 is KGHTA, CDR2 FRNEEI, per germline. The CDR3 bases that were read are TGTGCCAGCAGTCTCTCCGGGACAGGGGGCTCTGGAAATACGCTCTAT. It yields the protein CASSLSGTGGSGNTLY. The whole CDR3 is CASSLSGTGGSGNTLYF.

Note on this clone: Germline and genes: mouse. The DNA ends 1 residue before the CDR3 does, and the rest of the CDR3 is filled in from the germline J gene. This sequence joins TRBV15 and TRBJ2-7; D unclear. Trimming pared 1 base from V and 4 bases from J, leaving 2 bases between. This CDR3 is 11 amino acids long. In germline, CDR1 is SGHND, CDR2 FRSKSL. The CDR3 here is CASSLGYEQYF. Incomplete CDR3 DNA: TGTGCCAGCAGTTTAGGATATGAACAGTAC. Complete variable domain (other parts from reference TRBV15 and TRBJ2-7): DAGVTQTPRHEVAEKGQTIILKCEPVSGHNDLFWYRQTKIQGLELLSYFRSKSLMEDGGAFKDRFKAEMLNSSFSTLKIQPTEPKDSAVYLCASSLGYEQYFGPGTRLTVL.

This clone has only a few counts. All gene names here are mouse names. The read comes to an end 1 residue before the CDR3 does, leaving the germline J gene to fill in the end. V is TRBV12-1 and J is TRBJ2-1, with 12 positions matching TRBD2. CDR3 length equals 15 residues. The germline V gene encodes CDR1 SGHSN and CDR2 HYEKVE. Trimming at V came to 2 bases and at J to 6 bases, leaving 4 bases not matched to a gene. The CDR3 sequence is CASSPGLGGVAEQFF. The DNA read from the CDR3 is TGTGCCAGCTCTCCGGGACTGGGGGGAGTTGCTGAGCAGTTC.

A word on this clone: Genes here carry mouse names. CDR3 sequence: CASSPGTGEAQYF. CDR3 DNA (partial): TGTGCCAGCAGTCCCGGGACAGGGGAAGCCCAGTAC. The chain links TRBV26 to TRBJ2-5; 10 nucleotides line up with TRBD1. The read is 1 residue too short to cover the CDR3 end, so that end is filled in from the germline J gene. Germline CDR1 reads KGHPV; CDR2 reads FQNQEV (reference sequence). The CDR3 runs 13 residues. Unmatched junction bases numbered 5, after V lost 4 bases and J lost 10 bases.

A word on this clone: Gene names refer to mouse genes. With the read ending 1 residue before the CDR3 end, the germline J gene is used to fill in that end. The J gene is TRBJ2-5, the V gene TRBV13-1; unclear D gene. Germline values: CDR1 NSHNY, CDR2 SYGAGN. The germline V and J ends were trimmed by 3 bases and 2 bases, with 1 base remaining between them. The CDR3 contains 11 residues. Incomplete CDR3 DNA: TGTGCCAGCAGTGCCCAAGACACCCAGTAC. Encoded protein: CASSAQDTQY. The whole CDR3 protein is CASSAQDTQYF.

To note about this clone: The gene names given are mouse names. The CDR3 end lies 1 residue beyond the end of the read and is filled in from the germline J gene. V is TRBV26 and J is TRBJ2-4; D call uncertain. There are 14 residues in the CDR3. V was shortened by 4 bases and J by 0 bases, with 8 bases between the two germline ends. Germline CDR1 is KGHPV and CDR2 is FQNQEV (reference sequence). The sequenced part of the CDR3 DNA is TGTGCCAGCAGTCCCCGGGTTAGTCAAAACACCTTGTAC. Translated: CASSPRVSQNTLY. The entire CDR3 protein is CASSPRVSQNTLYF.

With respect to this clone: Each gene name is a mouse one. The CDR3 extends 1 residue past the end of the read, so its final part is completed from the germline J gene. J is TRBJ2-5 and V is TRBV13-2; 8 bases line up with TRBD2. The CDR3 is 16 residues long. Germline loops: CDR1 NNHNN, CDR2 SYGAGS (reference sequence). J gave up 0 bases and V 0 bases, and 3 bases lay outside the gene matches. CDR3 bases read: TGTGCCAGCGGTGATGCTGGGGGGTTTAACCAAGACACCCAGTAC. Translating it yields CASGDAGGFNQDTQY. The CDR3 reads in full as CASGDAGGFNQDTQYF.

For this clone: Mouse names are used for the genes. The sequenced part of the CDR3 DNA is TGTGCCAGCAGTTGGGACAATAGTCAAAACACCTTGTAC. Translation: CASSWDNSQNTLY. The whole CDR3 is CASSWDNSQNTLYF. The V and J genes are TRBV26 and TRBJ2-4; D may be TRBD1 (6 bases). The read comes to an end 1 residue before the CDR3 does, leaving the germline J gene to fill in the end. Germline V gene lookup returns CDR1 KGHPV and CDR2 FQNQEV (reference sequence). The V end lost 5 bases, the J end lost 0 bases, and 9 bases lay between the germline ends. The CDR3 is 14 amino acids.

This clone came up a few times. Mouse names are used for the genes. The read falls 1 residue short of the CDR3 end, and the missing part is taken from the germline J gene. This sequence joins TRBV3 and TRBJ1-1; TRBD1 is a possible D gene (5 bases). This CDR3 is 15 amino acids long. Trimming took 3 bases from V and 1 from J, leaving 12 bases between them. Germline loops: CDR1 SNHLY, CDR2 FYNGKV (reference sequence). CDR3 bases read: TGTGCCAGCAGCTTCCGGGGGGGAAGAAACACAGAAGTCTTC. Translation: CASSFRGGRNTEVF. The complete CDR3 reads CASSFRGGRNTEVFF.

This clone was seen only a few times. These gene names are mouse names. Read coverage stops 1 residue before the CDR3 terminus; the germline J gene supplies the remainder. V is TRBV26 and J is TRBJ1-3, with a weak D call TRBD1 (5 bases). The germline V gene has CDR1 KGHPV and CDR2 FQNQEV (reference sequence). There are 14 residues in the CDR3. V shed 2 bases and J shed 3 bases, with 8 bases lying between them. CDR3 DNA, as far as it was read: TGTGCCAGCAGTCTGGAGGGGCTTGGAAATACGCTCTAT. Translated: CASSLEGLGNTLY. The whole CDR3 sequence is CASSLEGLGNTLYF.

Turning to this clone: The listed genes are named as in mouse. Coverage ceases 1 residue before the CDR3 finishes, and the germline J gene fills in the end. The rearrangement joins TRBV23 to TRBJ1-2; the D call of TRBD1 is as the table states it, not checked on the DNA. Germline loops: CDR1 KGHTA, CDR2 FQNQQP. This CDR3 spans 15 amino acids. CDR3 DNA (partial): TGCTCCAGCAAGACAGGGGGCTTTGTGAACTCCGACTACACC. Protein sequence: CSSKTGGFVNSDYT. The CDR3 as a whole reads CSSKTGGFVNSDYTF.

On this clone: Gene names denote mouse genes. The read comes to an end 1 residue before the CDR3 does, leaving the germline J gene to fill in the end. The sample contains more than one DNA sequence encoding this CDR3. V is TRBV26 and J is TRBJ2-4; D not resolved. The germline V and J ends were trimmed by 6 bases and 0 bases, with 4 bases remaining between them. This CDR3 has 12 amino acids. Germline assignment: CDR1 KGHPV and CDR2 FQNQEV (reference sequence). CDR3 sequence: CASRTSQNTLYF. Partial CDR3 DNA: TGTGCCAGCAGGACAAGTCAAAACACCTTGTAC.

Note on this clone: The gene names here belong to mouse. The read ends 1 residue shy of where the CDR3 ends; the end is completed using the germline J gene. The chain employs TRBV12-2 and TRBJ2-5; TRBD1 is a possible D gene (7 bases). CDR1 SGHLS and CDR2 HYDKME come from the germline V gene. CDR3 size: 13 residues. V shed 1 base and J shed 6 bases, with 10 bases lying between them. The sequenced CDR3 bases are TGTGCCAGCTCTCTGGCAGGGGGGGACACCCAGTAC. Translating gives CASSLAGGDTQY. The entire CDR3 is CASSLAGGDTQYF.

Notes on this clone: Genes and germline are mouse. With the read ending 1 residue before the CDR3 end, the germline J gene is used to fill in that end. The chain has TRBV13-2 and TRBJ1-3, with D tentatively TRBD1 (5 bases). V was shortened by 2 bases and J by 1 base, with 10 bases between the two germline ends. The CDR3 is made up of 15 amino acids. Germline CDR1 NNHNN, CDR2 SYGAGS (reference sequence). CDR3 bases read: TGTGCCAGCGGTGAAGGAGGGGCGTCTGGAAATACGCTCTAT. This encodes CASGEGGASGNTLY. The whole CDR3 is CASGEGGASGNTLYF.

In the case of this clone: Mouse gene names apply. The sequenced fragment ends 1 residue before the CDR3 boundary, so the rest is inferred from the germline J gene. The chain uses TRBV13-1 and TRBJ1-1; 9 nucleotides line up with TRBD1. Germline values: CDR1 NSHNY, CDR2 SYGAGN. The V and J ends lost 5 bases and 0 bases, in that order; junction bases with no gene match: 2. The CDR3 has 14 residues. The CDR3 DNA, read in part, is TGTGCCAGCAGAGGGACAGGGACAAACACAGAAGTCTTC. Translated, it gives CASRGTGTNTEVF. The whole CDR3 sequence reads CASRGTGTNTEVFF.

As regards this clone: Gene names are mouse gene names. The CDR3 extends 1 residue past the end of the read, so its final part is completed from the germline J gene. The chain joins TRBV19 to TRBJ2-1; D tentatively reads TRBD1 or TRBD2 (7 bases each). Trimming shortened V by 4 bases and J by 2 bases, and 13 bases separated the two germline ends. The V gene's germline CDR1 is FNHDT and CDR2 SITEND (reference sequence). CDR3 length: 15 residues. The CDR3 sequence is CASSAQGGDYAEQFF. The CDR3 bases that were read are TGTGCCAGCAGTGCCCAGGGGGGCGACTATGCTGAGCAGTTC.

As for this clone: Gene names follow the mouse nomenclature. The observed sequence ends 1 residue before the CDR3 terminus, with the missing tail filled in from the germline J gene. The gene calls are TRBV1 and TRBJ1-1; D not resolved. CDR3 length: 14 residues. CDR1 NSQYPW and CDR2 LRSPGD come from the germline V gene (reference sequence). The V gene lost 0 bases and the J gene lost 0 bases, with 5 bases spanning the gap. The part of the CDR3 DNA that was read is TGCACCTGCAGTGCAGAACGTGCAAACACAGAAGTCTTC. This gives the protein CTCSAERANTEVF. The whole CDR3 region reads CTCSAERANTEVFF.

This clone was detected once. The gene names given are mouse names. Read data end 1 residue before the CDR3 end; the end is taken from the germline J gene. The V and J genes are TRBV26 and TRBJ2-4; no firm D call. The CDR3 has 14 residues. Germline V CDR1 and CDR2: KGHPV, FQNQEV (reference sequence). V lost 3 bases and J lost 0, with 7 bases in between. The DNA read from the CDR3 is TGTGCCAGCAGTCTAGCAGCTAGTCAAAACACCTTGTAC. It translates to CASSLAASQNTLY. From start to end, the CDR3 is CASSLAASQNTLYF.

This clone was observed a few times. Gene and germline names: mouse. The read halts 1 residue ahead of the CDR3 end, with the missing end drawn from the germline J gene. The chain couples TRBV26 to TRBJ2-7; 10 bases are a match to TRBD1. V shed 3 bases, J shed 0 bases, and the junction held 2 bases outside the gene matches. CDR3 size: 15 residues. Germline CDR1 and CDR2: KGHPV and FQNQEV (reference sequence). The CDR3 reads CASSLGTGASYEQYF. The sequenced CDR3 bases are TGTGCCAGCAGTCTTGGGACAGGGGCCTCCTATGAACAGTAC.

Turning to this clone: Gene names and germline refer to mouse. The read is 1 residue too short to cover the CDR3 end, so that end is filled in from the germline J gene. The V call is TRBV2, the J call TRBJ2-7, with a weak D call TRBD1 (5 bases). Per the germline V gene, CDR1 is LGHNA and CDR2 is YSYQKL. The CDR3 length is 13 residues. V lost 0 bases to trimming and J lost 4 bases, with 7 bases between them. The CDR3 sequence: CASSQERQYEQYF. Incomplete CDR3 DNA: TGTGCCAGCAGCCAAGAAAGACAGTATGAACAGTAC.